The 17 T cell receptor beta chains in this list originate from one sample, sequenced in a study of T cell changes during pregnancy in multiple sclerosis. Sequencing used immunoSEQ multiplex PCR; TCRdb keeps in-frame clones, though not all of them. The table records fewer than 40,000 clones, roughly nine tenths of them present only once. The material sequenced was CD8+ T cells from peripheral blood mononuclear cells, taken before pregnancy. The receptors originated from a female donor with multiple sclerosis, enrolled in a pregnancy study.

The V and J genes are TRBV19 and TRBJ1-3, with D possibly matching TRBD1 (5 bases). Trimming pared 5 bases from V and 0 bases from J, leaving 11 bases between. Germline assignment: CDR1 LNHDA and CDR2 SQIVND (reference sequence). This CDR3 spans 15 amino acids. The CDR3 reads CASSLQANSGNTIYF. The DNA of the CDR3 is TGTGCCAGTAGTCTACAGGCGAACTCTGGAAACACCATATATTTT.

The J gene is TRBJ2-1, the V gene TRBV5-1; D is possibly TRBD1 (6 bases). Germline V gene data show CDR1 as SGHRS and CDR2 as YFSETQ. This CDR3 is built from 15 residues. Trimming took off 0 bases at V and 6 bases at J, with 13 bases between the two ends. The CDR3 nucleotides read TGCGCCAGCAGCTTGGATTCGAACAGGGCCAATGAGCAGTTCTTC. Protein product: CASSLDSNRANEQFF.

The V call is TRBV7-5, the J call TRBJ2-7; TRBD1 is taken as the D call from the table, unchecked against the DNA. TRBV7-5 is designated a pseudogene. The CDR3 spans 15 residues. CDR3 residues: CVRSFRPQGLREQYF. In DNA, the CDR3 is TGTGTCAGAAGCTTTCGACCCCAGGGCCTTCGCGAGCAGTACTTC.

The V call is TRBV7-3, the J call TRBJ2-1, with TRBD2 as a possible D gene (6 bases). V was shortened by 5 bases and J by 8 bases, with 19 bases between the two germline ends. The CDR3 covers 15 residues. Germline lookup yields CDR1 SGHTA and CDR2 FQGTGA. CDR3 coding DNA: TGTGCCAGCAGCCCCCTAGATTGGGGGGTGGATGAGCAGTTCTTC. Its protein is CASSPLDWGVDEQFF.

The chain uses TRBV7-2 and TRBJ1-2; 11 bases agree with TRBD1. Per germline, CDR1 SGHTA and CDR2 FQGNSA. CDR3 length equals 14 residues. The ends lost 4 bases at V and 8 bases at J; junction bases unmatched: 6. The CDR3 coding sequence is TGTGCCAGCAGCTCATGGACAGGGGGCGGGGGCTACACCTTC. It yields the protein CASSSWTGGGGYTF. Combining the CDR3 with reference TRBV7-2 and TRBJ1-2 gives the whole variable domain GAGVSQSPSNKVTEKGKDVELRCDPISGHTALYWYRQSLGQGLEFLIYFQGNSAPDKSGLPSDRFSAERTGGSVSTLTIQRTQQEDSAVYLCASSSWTGGGGYTFGSGTRLTVV.

This chain joins TRBV2 and TRBJ1-4; no clear D gene. Trimming removed 3 bases at V and 4 bases at J, with 15 bases between. The CDR3 loop spans 16 amino acids. Germline V lookup: CDR1 SNHLY, CDR2 FYNNEI. CDR3 residues: CASSEGWEVLNEKLFF. The DNA for the CDR3 is TGTGCCAGCAGTGAGGGTTGGGAGGTCCTTAATGAAAAACTGTTTTTT.

This clone was seen a few times. The V and J genes are TRBV6-4 and TRBJ2-1; TRBD2 matches at 7 bases. Germline CDR1 is MRHNA and CDR2 is SNTAGT. This CDR3 spans 15 amino acids. With V trimmed by 6 bases and J by 0 bases, 5 bases remained unmatched. The CDR3 coding sequence is TGTGCCAGCAGCCTCCGGGGGGACTCCTACAATGAGCAGTTCTTC. Translated: CASSLRGDSYNEQFF.

J is TRBJ2-7 and V is TRBV18; TRBD1 is a possible D gene (6 bases). Trimming removed 2 bases at V and 2 bases at J, with 13 bases between. Germline V gene data show CDR1 as KGHSH and CDR2 as LQKENI. The CDR3 is 15 amino acids. CDR3 bases: TGTGCCAGCTCACCAGGTGAACAGGGCACCTACGAGCAGTACTTC. This codes for CASSPGEQGTYEQYF.

The chain links TRBV19 to TRBJ1-2, with D possibly matching TRBD1 (5 bases). The germline V gene has CDR1 LNHDA and CDR2 SQIVND (reference sequence). V gave up 0 bases and J gave up 4 bases, with 9 bases separating them. The CDR3 extends over 14 amino acids. The CDR3 region has the DNA TGTGCCAGTAGTATAGACCCAGGGCCCTATGGCTACACCTTC. Amino acid sequence: CASSIDPGPYGYTF. The variable domain in full, with the rest retrieved from reference TRBV19 and TRBJ1-2, is DGGITQSPKYLFRKEGQNVTLSCEQNLNHDAMYWYRQDPGQGLRLIYYSQIVNDFQKGDIAEGYSVSREKKESFPLTVTSAQKNPTAFYLCASSIDPGPYGYTFGSGTRLTVV.

This clone was recorded once. CDR3 nucleotides: TGTGCCAGCAGCCTCCGGGACAGCGTGCCTGAAGCTTTCTTT. It specifies CASSLRDSVPEAFF. The gene calls are TRBV5-6 and TRBJ1-1, with 7 bases fitting TRBD1. Germline loops: CDR1 SGHDT, CDR2 YYEEEE. J was trimmed by 6 bases and V by 4 bases; bases with no gene match: 9. The length of the CDR3 is 14 residues. Supplemented by reference TRBV5-6 and TRBJ1-1, the full variable domain reads DAGVTQSPTHLIKTRGQQVTLRCSPKSGHDTVSWYQQALGQGPQFIFQYYEEEERQRGNFPDRFSGHQFPNYSSELNVNALLLGDSALYLCASSLRDSVPEAFFGQGTRLTVV.

The chain combines TRBV6-5 with TRBJ2-1; 8 nucleotides line up with TRBD2. Trimming removed 6 bases from V and 6 bases from J; junction bases left unmatched: 7. Germline-derived CDR1 and CDR2 are MNHEY and SVGAGI. This CDR3 spans 14 amino acids. The CDR3 region is CASREAGGLNEQFF. The CDR3, as DNA: TGTGCCAGCAGGGAGGCGGGGGGCCTCAATGAGCAGTTCTTC.

V is TRBV11-2 and J is TRBJ2-1; 11 nucleotides line up with TRBD2. The CDR3 sequence is 16 residues long. Per the germline V gene, CDR1 is SGHAT and CDR2 is FQNNGV. V lost 4 bases and J lost 10; bases outside the gene matches: 12. Here the CDR3 DNA reads TGTGCCAGCAGCTCCTCACTAGCGGGAGAGAGAGACGAGCAGTTCTTC. This codes for CASSSSLAGERDEQFF.

This chain joins TRBV11-2 and TRBJ2-7; 8 positions match TRBD2. From germline, CDR1 is SGHAT and CDR2 FQNNGV. CDR3 size: 19 residues. V gave up 3 bases and J gave up 0 bases; unmatched junction bases: 16. The CDR3 nucleotides read TGTGCCAGCAGCTTGCCCCTCGCAGGGGTAGCGGGACACTCCTACGAGCAGTACTTC. Protein: CASSLPLAGVAGHSYEQYF.

The chain uses TRBV5-5 and TRBJ1-2; 8 positions agree with TRBD1. The V gene end was trimmed by 0 bases and the J gene end by 7 bases; junction bases not matched to a gene: 2. The CDR3 is made up of 13 amino acids. Germline CDR1 is SGHKS and CDR2 is YYEKEE (reference sequence). The CDR3: CASSLEGQAGYTF. CDR3 nucleotide sequence: TGTGCCAGCAGCTTGGAGGGACAGGCTGGCTACACCTTC. The full variable domain, rest sourced from reference TRBV5-5 and TRBJ1-2, is DAGVTQSPTHLIKTRGQQVTLRCSPISGHKSVSWYQQVLGQGPQFIFQYYEKEERGRGNFPDRFSARQFPNYSSELNVNALLLGDSALYLCASSLEGQAGYTFGSGTRLTVV.

The genes are TRBV4-3 and TRBJ1-1; weak D call: TRBD1 (5 bases). Germline loops: CDR1 LGHNA, CDR2 YSLEER. Deletions cut 0 bases from V and 5 bases from J, with 13 bases between. The CDR3 consists of 15 residues. CDR3 nucleotides: TGCGCCAGCAGCCAAGATAGGGCAGGGATGACTGAAGCTTTCTTT. Translation: CASSQDRAGMTEAFF.

This chain links TRBV4-3 with TRBJ2-7; 7 nucleotides align to TRBD1. Per the germline V gene, CDR1 is LGHNA and CDR2 is YSLEER. The CDR3 extends over 15 amino acids. Trimming took 2 bases from V and 2 from J; bases not matched to a gene: 6. The CDR3 nucleotides read TGCGCCAGCAGCCAAACCGGGGACAGCCCCTACGAGCAGTACTTC. It is translated as CASSQTGDSPYEQYF.

The chain carries TRBV29-1 and TRBJ2-1; TRBD1 matches 12 bases. Germline V gene lookup returns CDR1 SQVTM and CDR2 ANQGSEA. J gave up 8 bases and V 5 bases, and 13 bases lay outside the gene matches. The CDR3 has 16 amino acids. CDR3 sequence reads: CSVRTPGQGAPHEQFF. The CDR3 DNA is TGCAGCGTTCGTACCCCGGGACAGGGGGCGCCTCATGAGCAGTTCTTC.